The next 4 T cell receptor beta chains were all read from a single sample in a study of OX40 agonist ivuxolimab in advanced cancers. The method was immunoSEQ multiplex PCR; TCRdb's version includes in-frame clones alone and lacks a portion of them. This table has 98,000 or so clones, approximately 91% appearing once. This material consisted of CD4+ or CD8+ T cells sorted from blood, taken in a trial of the OX40 agonist ivuxolimab. These receptors were obtained from an adult with an advanced solid tumor such as melanoma, head and neck, liver or kidney cancer.

The chain carries TRBV7-2 and TRBJ2-1, with TRBD2 matching over 11 bases. Germline CDR1 and CDR2: SGHTA and FQGNSA. V shed 5 bases, J shed 6 bases, and the junction held 9 bases outside the gene matches. The CDR3 consists of 16 residues. The CDR3 region has the DNA TGTGCCAGCAGCCATAGCGGGAGGGCTAACAGCAATGAGCAGTTCTTC. Its protein product is CASSHSGRANSNEQFF. Full variable domain (missing parts from reference TRBV7-2 and TRBJ2-1): GAGVSQSPSNKVTEKGKDVELRCDPISGHTALYWYRQSLGQGLEFLIYFQGNSAPDKSGLPSDRFSAERTGGSVSTLTIQRTQQEDSAVYLCASSHSGRANSNEQFFGPGTRLTVL.

This clone was recorded a few times. The chain employs TRBV7-2 and TRBJ1-5, with a weak D call TRBD1 (6 bases). Trimming stripped 0 bases from V and 0 bases from J, with 12 bases between. The CDR3 runs 17 residues. Germline CDR1 reads SGHTA; CDR2 reads FQGNSA. The CDR3 DNA sequence: TGTGCCAGCAGCTTAGCGCAGGACAGCTATAGCAATCAGCCCCAGCATTTT. As protein: CASSLAQDSYSNQPQHF.

The chain employs TRBV7-6 and TRBJ2-2; 9 nucleotides align to TRBD2. The CDR3 is 15 residues long. The germline CDR1 and CDR2 sequences are SGHVS and FNYEAQ. With 5 bases clipped from V and 3 bases from J, the junction kept 4 bases outside the gene matches. CDR3 protein: CASSLSGGYTGELFF. The CDR3 region has the DNA TGTGCCAGCAGCCTTAGCGGGGGCTACACCGGGGAGCTGTTTTTT.

The gene calls are TRBV9 and TRBJ2-3; TRBD2 agrees at 13 bases. The CDR3 covers 18 residues. From germline, CDR1 is SGDLS and CDR2 YYNGEE. The trim removed 3 bases at V and 1 base at J, leaving 8 bases unmatched. CDR3 sequence reads: CASSELAGGLRGTDTQYF. CDR3 sequence (DNA): TGTGCCAGCAGCGAACTAGCGGGAGGGCTGAGGGGCACAGATACGCAGTATTTT.